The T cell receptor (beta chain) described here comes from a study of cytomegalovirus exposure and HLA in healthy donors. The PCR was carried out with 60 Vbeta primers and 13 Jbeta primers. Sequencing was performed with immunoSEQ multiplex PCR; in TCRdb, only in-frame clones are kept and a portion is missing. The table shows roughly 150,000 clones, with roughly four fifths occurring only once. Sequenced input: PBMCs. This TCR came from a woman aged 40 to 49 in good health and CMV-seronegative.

The CDR3 DNA is TGTGCCAGCAGACCCCTCCGGACTAGTTCGCAGACCCAGTACTTC. Translated: CASRPLRTSSQTQYF. V usage is TRBV27 and J usage is TRBJ2-5; 7 bases agree with TRBD2. Trimming cost V 6 bases and J 6 bases; bases outside gene matches: 13. The CDR3 is 15 residues long. Germline CDR1 MNHEY, CDR2 SMNVEV (reference sequence).